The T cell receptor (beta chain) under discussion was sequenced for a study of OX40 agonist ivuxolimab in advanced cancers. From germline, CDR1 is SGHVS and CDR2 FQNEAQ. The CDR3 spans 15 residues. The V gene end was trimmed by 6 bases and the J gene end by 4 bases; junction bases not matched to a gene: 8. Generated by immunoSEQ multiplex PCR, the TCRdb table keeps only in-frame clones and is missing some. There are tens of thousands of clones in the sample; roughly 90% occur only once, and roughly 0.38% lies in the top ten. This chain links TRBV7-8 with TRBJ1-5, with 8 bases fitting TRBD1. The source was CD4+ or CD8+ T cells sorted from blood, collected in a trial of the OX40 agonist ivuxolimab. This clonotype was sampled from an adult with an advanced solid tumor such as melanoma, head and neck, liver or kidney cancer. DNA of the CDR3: TGTGCCAGCAGTCCCGACAGGGGCCTAAATCAGCCCCAGCATTTT. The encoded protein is CASSPDRGLNQPQHF. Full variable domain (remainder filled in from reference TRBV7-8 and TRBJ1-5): GAGVSQSPRYKVAKRGQDVALRCDPISGHVSLFWYQQALGQGPEFLTYFQNEAQLDKSGLPSDRFFAERPEGSVSTLKIQRTQQEDSAVYLCASSPDRGLNQPQHFGDGTRLSIL.